These T cell receptor beta chains were read from a single sample in a study of blood T cells in healthy people across ages. MiXCR was run by TCRdb on the 5' RACE reads, yielding one entry per CDR3 protein. The sample consists of around 650,000 distinct CDR3 sequences, roughly 43% of them appearing once. Sequenced sample: blood. Every receptor here comes from a man older than 75 in good health. Both conserved end residues are part of each CDR3. The order of the fields is J gene, V gene, clone size, D gene, CDR3 protein, CDR3 DNA. A D gene is named only where the DNA matches it firmly. The listing skips clone size in some rows; elsewhere it reads once, few, many or a size class.

TRBJ2-1,TRBV4-1,few,NA,CASSQDFAGTYNEQFF,TGCGCCAGCAGCCAAGATTTTGCGGGAACTTACAATGAGCAGTTCTTC
TRBJ2-3,TRBV20-1,NA,NA,CSASLSGTQYF,TGCAGTGCTAGTTTGTCAGGTACGCAGTATTTT
TRBJ2-5,TRBV20-1,NA,NA,CSASNREAETQYF,TGCAGTGCATCGAACCGTGAAGCAGAGACCCAGTACTTC
TRBJ2-5,TRBV25-1,NA,NA,CASSEAPNTEETQYF,TGTGCCAGCAGTGAAGCCCCGAATACAGAAGAGACCCAGTACTTC
TRBJ1-1,TRBV14,many,NA,CASSLVNTEAFF,TGTGCCAGCAGCTTGGTGAACACTGAAGCTTTCTTT
TRBJ2-3,TRBV20-1,few,TRBD1,CSARGGGSNTQYF,TGCAGTGCTAGAGGAGGGGGCTCAAATACGCAGTATTTT
TRBJ1-2,TRBV5-1,NA,NA,CASSLEQGQGYGFTF,TGCGCCAGCAGCTTGGAACAGGGACAAGGCTATGGCTTCACCTTC
TRBJ2-2,TRBV20-1,NA,TRBD2,CSAKHSGSGTGELFF,TGCAGTGCTAAACATAGCGGGAGTGGGACCGGGGAGCTGTTTTTT
TRBJ1-2,TRBV20-1,NA,NA,CSARDWSGIGYTF,TGCAGTGCTAGAGATTGGTCAGGGATCGGCTACACCTTC
TRBJ2-5,TRBV6-5,few,NA,CASSYSVGRRETQYF,TGTGCCAGCAGTTACTCGGTGGGGCGGAGGGAGACCCAGTACTTC
TRBJ1-2,TRBV5-1,many,NA,CASSSDLLQDYGYTF,TGCGCCAGCAGCTCTGATTTGCTTCAGGACTATGGCTACACCTTC
TRBJ1-5,TRBV6-1,NA,TRBD1,CASRAGTGQTSNQPQHF,TGTGCCAGCAGGGCCGGGACAGGGCAAACGAGCAATCAGCCCCAGCATTTT
TRBJ2-1,TRBV24-1,NA,TRBD2,CATSDLRHLAGGHNEQFF,TGTGCCACCAGTGATTTGCGGCACCTAGCGGGAGGTCACAATGAGCAGTTCTTC
TRBJ2-7,TRBV20-1,NA,TRBD2,CSARSPSGRVYEQYF,TGCAGTGCTAGATCGCCTAGCGGGAGGGTCTACGAGCAGTACTTC
TRBJ2-1,TRBV7-9,NA,NA,CASSPSRGSYEQFF,TGTGCCAGCAGCCCTAGTAGGGGCTCCTACGAGCAGTTCTTC
TRBJ2-5,TRBV3-1,many,NA,CASSQVIENTGQETQYF,TGTGCCAGCAGCCAAGTAATCGAAAACACGGGACAAGAGACCCAGTACTTC
TRBJ2-7,TRBV28,NA,TRBD1,CASSLIPSGGYEQYF,TGTGCCAGCAGTTTAATACCTTCAGGGGGCTACGAGCAGTACTTC
TRBJ1-2,TRBV11-1,NA,TRBD1,CTSSPTGTGIYDYTF,TGTACCAGCAGCCCCACCGGGACAGGGATTTATGACTACACCTTC
TRBJ1-1,TRBV5-1,NA,NA,CASSVMGWPEAFF,TGCGCCAGCAGCGTTATGGGGTGGCCTGAAGCTTTCTTT
TRBJ2-1,TRBV3-1,NA,NA,CASSQGYLTRDEQFF,TGTGCCAGCAGCCAAGGATACCTAACTAGGGATGAGCAGTTCTTC
TRBJ1-2,TRBV7-9,few,TRBD1,CASSQGQAAYGYTF,TGTGCCAGCAGCCAGGGACAGGCAGCCTATGGCTACACCTTC
TRBJ2-1,TRBV7-2,NA,TRBD2,CASSLSLAGVNEQFF,TGTGCCAGCAGCTTATCTCTAGCGGGAGTTAATGAGCAGTTCTTC
TRBJ1-6,TRBV18,NA,NA,CASPNLRTGDSYNSPLHF,TGTGCCAGCCCAAATTTGAGGACCGGCGACTCCTATAATTCACCCCTCCACTTT
TRBJ1-4,TRBV6-5,few,TRBD1,CASRDRGVLEKLFF,TGTGCCAGCAGAGACAGGGGGGTCTTGGAAAAACTGTTTTTT
TRBJ2-2,TRBV11-3,few,NA,CASSLLLIGSMNTGELFF,TGTGCCAGCAGCTTACTGCTCATTGGTAGCATGAACACCGGGGAGCTGTTTTTT
TRBJ2-1,TRBV4-1,NA,NA,CASSQSSASDKDNEQFF,TGCGCCAGCAGCCAGTCATCCGCTAGCGACAAAGACAATGAGCAGTTCTTC
TRBJ2-2,TRBV5-1,NA,TRBD1,CASIKGTGAGELFF,TGCGCCAGCATCAAGGGGACAGGGGCCGGGGAGCTGTTTTTT
TRBJ2-5,TRBV2,NA,NA,CASRLTGVETQYF,TGTGCCAGCAGGCTAACGGGAGTGGAGACCCAGTACTTC
TRBJ2-1,TRBV3-1,NA,TRBD2,CVSSRAGGQTHNEQFF,TGTGTCAGCAGCCGAGCGGGGGGACAAACTCACAATGAGCAGTTCTTC
TRBJ2-7,TRBV7-9,many,TRBD1,CASSKTGSEQYF,TGTGCCAGCAGTAAGACAGGGAGTGAGCAGTACTTC
TRBJ2-4,TRBV11-2,NA,NA,CAGSLDDRLTQYF,TGTGCCGGCAGCTTAGACGACAGGTTGACGCAGTACTTC
TRBJ2-3,TRBV7-3,few,NA,CASSPNGDTQYF,TGTGCCAGCAGCCCAAACGGGGATACGCAGTATTTT
TRBJ2-5,TRBV28,many,TRBD2,CASSSIGLAVQETQYF,TGTGCCAGCAGCTCGATCGGACTAGCGGTCCAAGAGACCCAGTACTTC
TRBJ2-7,TRBV6-6,NA,NA,CASSPAGGAGTVAQYF,TGTGCCAGCAGTCCCGCTGGAGGGGCGGGAACGGTTGCCCAGTACTTC
TRBJ2-1,TRBV6-2/TRBV6-3,once,NA,CASSKTGTSGQEQFF,TGTGCCAGCAGTAAAACAGGGACCTCGGGGCAGGAGCAGTTCTTC
TRBJ1-2,TRBV7-2,many,NA,CASSLLSGYTF,TGTGCCAGCAGCTTATTATCCGGCTACACCTTC
TRBJ2-1,TRBV10-3,NA,NA,CAISVDNEQFF,TGTGCCATCAGTGTAGACAATGAGCAGTTCTTC
TRBJ1-2,TRBV7-2,NA,TRBD1,CASSFRQGRGGYTF,TGTGCCAGCAGCTTTAGACAGGGCCGGGGAGGCTACACCTTC
TRBJ2-1,TRBV20-1,NA,NA,CSARAGEETQFF,TGCAGTGCTAGAGCTGGGGAAGAGACCCAGTTCTTC
TRBJ2-7,TRBV7-2,many,TRBD2,CASSPGGGRANSYEQYF,TGTGCCAGCAGCCCGGGAGGGGGGCGGGCTAACTCCTACGAGCAGTACTTC